Below are 5 T cell receptor beta chains sequenced from a single sample in a study of cytomegalovirus exposure and HLA in healthy donors. PCR involved 60 Vbeta and 13 Jbeta primers. TCRdb's copy holds only in-frame clones and misses some; the assay was immunoSEQ multiplex PCR. The data show 90,000 to 110,000 clones, over 70% seen once. Sequenced input: PBMCs. The receptors originated from a man aged 30 to 45 in good health and CMV-seronegative.

The chain combines TRBV7-9 with TRBJ2-3; 7 bases agree with TRBD1. The germline gives CDR1 SEHNR, CDR2 FQNEAQ (reference sequence). CDR3 size: 14 residues. V dropped 6 bases and J dropped 5; count of bases not matched to a gene: 8. The CDR3 spells CASRGGIPGDTQYF. The CDR3 nucleotides read TGTGCCAGCAGAGGGGGCATCCCGGGAGATACGCAGTATTTT.

CDR3: CASRQGLETQYF. CDR3 nucleotide sequence: TGTGCCAGCAGGCAGGGCTTGGAGACCCAGTACTTC. The rearrangement uses TRBV28 and TRBJ2-5; D might be TRBD1 (5 bases). Trimming took off 6 bases at V and 5 bases at J, with 10 bases between the two ends. Per the germline V gene, CDR1 is MDHEN and CDR2 is SYDVKM. There are 12 residues in the CDR3.

The rearrangement links TRBV5-1 to TRBJ2-3; possible D gene TRBD2, 6 bases. Per the germline V gene, CDR1 is SGHRS and CDR2 is YFSETQ. The CDR3 contains 13 residues. Between the trimmed V and J ends, which lost 3 bases and 4 bases, there was a span of 9 bases. CDR3 sequence: CASSSGGPDTQYF. CDR3 sequence (DNA): TGCGCCAGCAGCTCCGGGGGACCAGATACGCAGTATTTT.

The chain has TRBV6-6 and TRBJ1-4; D gene uncertain. The V end lost 4 bases, the J end lost 0 bases, and 9 bases lay between the germline ends. This CDR3 is 15 amino acids long. Germline CDR1 and CDR2: MNHNY and SVGAGI (reference sequence). CDR3 region: CASSSRQATNEKLFF. DNA of the CDR3: TGTGCCAGCAGTTCCCGACAAGCAACTAATGAAAAACTGTTTTTT.

The chain employs TRBV5-5 and TRBJ2-5; D might be TRBD2 (5 bases). The V and J ends lost 4 bases and 10 bases respectively, with 17 bases between them. The CDR3 extends over 13 amino acids. From germline, CDR1 is SGHKS and CDR2 YYEKEE (reference sequence). CDR3 coding DNA: TGTGCCAGCAGCCCCCCCATAGACGGGGTCCAGTACTTC. Protein sequence: CASSPPIDGVQYF.